The subject of this entry is one T cell receptor (beta chain). The antigen is unknown. The PCR ran on 60 Vbeta and 13 Jbeta primers. Original processing notes: Unique TCR beta chains totaled around 86 million in a later count, with around 10 million of them shared. The protocol was immunoSEQ multiplex PCR, while the TCRdb copy is restricted to in-frame clones and leaves out a portion. That table is the source of V, J and clone size, and D and trimming were worked out from the DNA. Found here are under 250,000 clones, approximately 79% of them singletons; the top ten hold 1.7%. This CDR3 has 16 residues. The ends lost 3 bases at V and 4 bases at J; junction bases unmatched: 6. Looked up from germline, CDR1 is MRHNA and CDR2 is SNTAGT. This sample is drawn from a study of cytomegalovirus exposure and HLA in healthy donors. Study conclusions and caveats: Among immune exposure information, only CMV serostatus was available.

At collection, donors were nominally healthy, but unrecorded immune exposures were probable. The chain uses TRBV6-4 and TRBJ2-1; 10 bases align to TRBD1. The sequence came from a middle-aged man in good health and CMV-seronegative. Sequenced: PBMCs. The CDR3 sequence: CASSEVRTGGYNEQFF. CDR3 nucleotides: TGTGCCAGCAGTGAAGTTCGGACAGGGGGTTACAATGAGCAGTTCTTC.